The 5 T cell receptor beta chains below all came from one sample that was sequenced in a study of cytomegalovirus exposure and HLA in healthy donors. Sequenced by immunoSEQ multiplex PCR; TCRdb stores in-frame clones only, minus some. The sample contains under 250,000 clones, less than 85% of which appear only once. Sequenced input: PBMCs. The source is a woman between 18 and 29 years old in good health and CMV-seronegative.

Worth noting for this clone: This CDR3 is also generated by other DNA sequences in the sample. The CDR3 loop reads CASSDGGYQPQHF. In DNA form, the CDR3 reads TGTGCCAGCAGTGACGGAGGGTACCAGCCCCAGCATTTT. The J gene is TRBJ1-5, the V gene TRBV6-1, with no clear D. V gave up 3 bases and J gave up 7 bases, with 10 bases separating them. The CDR3 contains 13 residues. Germline lookup yields CDR1 MNHNS and CDR2 SASEGT.

The genes are TRBV5-1 and TRBJ1-1, with 8 bases lining up with TRBD1. Germline V lookup: CDR1 SGHRS, CDR2 YFSETQ. The CDR3 extends over 17 amino acids. The trim removed 4 bases at V and 0 bases at J, leaving 11 bases unmatched. The CDR3 region has the DNA TGCGCCAGCAGCCTGGGGGCAGGGGGCTGGATGAACACTGAAGCTTTCTTT. It codes for CASSLGAGGWMNTEAFF.

This chain joins TRBV5-1 and TRBJ1-4; 8 nucleotides match TRBD1. This CDR3 is 15 amino acids long. V shed 3 bases and J 6 bases; nucleotides not matched to a gene: 7. Germline CDR1 reads SGHRS; CDR2 reads YFSETQ. The CDR3 DNA sequence: TGCGCCAGCAGCTCGTCGGGGACAGGCCATGAAAAACTGTTTTTT. This sequence encodes CASSSSGTGHEKLFF.

The J gene is TRBJ2-2, the V gene TRBV29-1; 7 bases line up with TRBD1. Looked up from germline, CDR1 is SQVTM and CDR2 is ANQGSEA. The CDR3 has 14 amino acids. V shed 4 bases and J 6 bases; nucleotides not matched to a gene: 8. The CDR3 nucleotides read TGCAGCGTTGTCCCCCAGGGGGTGGCCGGGGAGCTGTTTTTT. Translated: CSVVPQGVAGELFF.

This clone was seen a single time. This sequence joins TRBV11-3 and TRBJ1-4; D gene ambiguous. The CDR3 consists of 15 residues. Germline-derived CDR1 and CDR2 are SGHNT and YENEEA. V lost 0 bases, J lost 4 bases, and 9 bases lay in between. The CDR3 protein is CASSLEVDGNEKLFF. CDR3 bases: TGTGCCAGCAGCTTAGAGGTAGATGGTAATGAAAAACTGTTTTTT. Supplemented by reference TRBV11-3 and TRBJ1-4, the full variable domain reads EAGVVQSPRYKIIEKKQPVAFWCNPISGHNTLYWYLQNLGQGPELLIRYENEEAVDDSQLPKDRFSAERLKGVDSTLKIQPAELGDSAVYLCASSLEVDGNEKLFFGSGTQLSVL.